A selection of T cell receptor beta chains follows, all from one sample in a study of blood T cell repertoires in COVID-19. TCRdb's table, derived via immunoSEQ multiplex PCR, lists solely in-frame clones and lacks some. Of about 28,000 clones in the sample, 87% were seen once. The sequenced sample consisted of peripheral blood. Receptor source: a human donor in a cohort sampled during active COVID-19. Both conserved end residues are part of each CDR3. A D gene is named only where the DNA matches it firmly. Size tells how often a clone was seen (once, few, many) or the class of an expanded clone, and some rows leave it out.

DNA: TGTGCCAGCAGCTTTAAGCGGTACAATGAGCAGTTCTTC
CDR3: CASSFKRYNEQFF
J: TRBJ2-1
D: NA
size: NA
V: TRBV13

DNA: TGTGCCAGCAGCCCTTACAATGAGCAGTTCTTC
CDR3: CASSPYNEQFF
J: TRBJ2-1
D: NA
size: NA
V: TRBV7-9

DNA: TGTGCCAGTAGTATTGGCGGATTGAACACTGAAGCTTTCTTT
CDR3: CASSIGGLNTEAFF
J: TRBJ1-1
D: NA
size: few
V: TRBV19

DNA: TGTGCCAGCAGCTTATTCCGGGACCCGGGAGGGCCCCTCCACTTT
CDR3: CASSLFRDPGGPLHF
J: TRBJ1-6
D: NA
size: NA
V: TRBV7-8

DNA: TGTGCCAGTAGTATAACCCACACTCCCCGCGGGAATGGCTACACCTTC
CDR3: CASSITHTPRGNGYTF
J: TRBJ1-2
D: NA
size: once
V: TRBV19

DNA: TGTGCCAGCAGGGGGACTACGGCCGGGGAGCTGTTTTTT
CDR3: CASRGTTAGELFF
J: TRBJ2-2
D: TRBD2
size: NA
V: TRBV6-5

DNA: TGCAGCGTGAGAGGGGGAGAGACCCAGTACTTC
CDR3: CSVRGGETQYF
J: TRBJ2-5
D: NA
size: few
V: TRBV29-1

DNA: TGTGCCAGTAGTGGACAGACCACAGATACGCAGTATTTT
CDR3: CASSGQTTDTQYF
J: TRBJ2-3
D: NA
size: NA
V: TRBV19

DNA: TGTGCCTGGAGTCGCCAGGTGAACACTGAAGCTTTCTTT
CDR3: CAWSRQVNTEAFF
J: TRBJ1-1
D: NA
size: NA
V: TRBV30

DNA: TGTGCCAGCAGTGAGTATAGCAATCAGCCCCAGCATTTT
CDR3: CASSEYSNQPQHF
J: TRBJ1-5
D: NA
size: once
V: TRBV12-3/TRBV12-4

DNA: TGTGCCAGCAGACCAACGACACGGAAGGATGGCTACACCTTC
CDR3: CASRPTTRKDGYTF
J: TRBJ1-2
D: NA
size: NA
V: TRBV6-5

DNA: TGTGCCAGCAGTTACGGGGCGAGCTCTGGAAACACCATATATTTT
CDR3: CASSYGASSGNTIYF
J: TRBJ1-3
D: NA
size: NA
V: TRBV6-5

DNA: TGTGCCAGCAGTGAAGCGAGTGCAACTAATGAAAAACTGTTTTTT
CDR3: CASSEASATNEKLFF
J: TRBJ1-4
D: NA
size: NA
V: TRBV6-1

DNA: TGTGCCAGCAGCCAAGATCACAGGGGTAATTCACCCCTCCACTTT
CDR3: CASSQDHRGNSPLHF
J: TRBJ1-6
D: TRBD1
size: NA
V: TRBV4-2

DNA: TGTGCTAGGGGGTGGGGGGGGGCCGGGGAGACCCAGTACTTC
CDR3: CARGWGGAGETQYF
J: TRBJ2-5
D: NA
size: NA
V: TRBV12-5

DNA: TGCGCCAGCAGTGAGTCGAGAATGGGACTAGCGGACACCCATGAGCAGTTCTTC
CDR3: CASSESRMGLADTHEQFF
J: TRBJ2-1
D: TRBD2
size: NA
V: TRBV10-1

DNA: TGTGCCAGCAGCTTCTCGCAGATTCCCAATCAGCCCCAGCATTTT
CDR3: CASSFSQIPNQPQHF
J: TRBJ1-5
D: NA
size: few
V: TRBV5-8

DNA: TGTGCCAGCAGCTTTAACCGGGTTAGCTATGGCTACACCTTC
CDR3: CASSFNRVSYGYTF
J: TRBJ1-2
D: NA
size: NA
V: TRBV7-9

DNA: TGTGCCAGCAGCGATAGCGGGAGAGGTGGCAATGAGCAGTTCTTC
CDR3: CASSDSGRGGNEQFF
J: TRBJ2-1
D: TRBD2
size: NA
V: TRBV7-9

DNA: TGCGCCAGCAGCCCGGGGGGTAGTACAGATACGCAGTATTTT
CDR3: CASSPGGSTDTQYF
J: TRBJ2-3
D: TRBD2
size: NA
V: TRBV5-1

DNA: TGTGCCAGCAGTTCCCCTAGCGAGGAGCTGTTTTTT
CDR3: CASSSPSEELFF
J: TRBJ2-2
D: NA
size: NA
V: TRBV6-5

DNA: TGTGCCAGCTCACCACCGACAGGGGCAAAACTGTTTTTT
CDR3: CASSPPTGAKLFF
J: TRBJ1-4
D: TRBD1
size: few
V: TRBV18

DNA: TGTGCCAGCTCACCACAAGGAGCTGGAAACACCATATATTTT
CDR3: CASSPQGAGNTIYF
J: TRBJ1-3
D: NA
size: once
V: TRBV18

DNA: TGTGCCAGCAGCCGGGTTGACGACGAGCAGTACTTC
CDR3: CASSRVDDEQYF
J: TRBJ2-7
D: NA
size: NA
V: TRBV7-9

DNA: TGTGCCAGCTTTGGGCAATTGAACACTGAAGCTTTCTTT
CDR3: CASFGQLNTEAFF
J: TRBJ1-1
D: NA
size: few
V: TRBV6-6

DNA: TGTGCCATCACTGCAGGGGGCGATCAGCCCCAGCATTTT
CDR3: CAITAGGDQPQHF
J: TRBJ1-5
D: TRBD1
size: NA
V: TRBV10-3

DNA: TGTGCCAGCAGCGCCACCGGGACAGGGTTTTACGAGCAGTACTTC
CDR3: CASSATGTGFYEQYF
J: TRBJ2-7
D: TRBD1
size: NA
V: TRBV7-2

DNA: TGTGCCAGCGGTCCGGGGTTACAAGAGACCCAGTACTTC
CDR3: CASGPGLQETQYF
J: TRBJ2-5
D: NA
size: NA
V: TRBV9

DNA: TGTGCCAGCAATCAGGGAACCGGGGAGCTGTTTTTT
CDR3: CASNQGTGELFF
J: TRBJ2-2
D: NA
size: NA
V: TRBV12-3/TRBV12-4

DNA: TGTGCCAGCAGCGTTACTAGCGGGAGCTCCTACAATGAGCAGTTCTTC
CDR3: CASSVTSGSSYNEQFF
J: TRBJ2-1
D: TRBD2
size: NA
V: TRBV7-8

DNA: TGCAGTGCTAGTAGTAGCGGGAGTTGGACTAGCACAGATACGCAGTATTTT
CDR3: CSASSSGSWTSTDTQYF
J: TRBJ2-3
D: TRBD2
size: NA
V: TRBV20-1

DNA: TGTGCCAGCAGCTCCTCGGGACAGGTACCCTACGAGCAGTACTTC
CDR3: CASSSSGQVPYEQYF
J: TRBJ2-7
D: TRBD1
size: NA
V: TRBV7-2

DNA: TGTGCCAGTAGTATAGGACTAGCCATAGATACGCAGTATTTT
CDR3: CASSIGLAIDTQYF
J: TRBJ2-3
D: TRBD2
size: NA
V: TRBV19

DNA: TGTGCCAGCCAACTCCGATCTGAAGCTTTCTTT
CDR3: CASQLRSEAFF
J: TRBJ1-1
D: NA
size: NA
V: TRBV6-5

DNA: TGTGCCAGCAGCGCCCGCGGGGGACGGGGCTACACCTTC
CDR3: CASSARGGRGYTF
J: TRBJ1-2
D: NA
size: NA
V: TRBV5-6

DNA: TGTGCCAGCAGCCAAGCGGGAAGTTGGGAGACCCAGTACTTC
CDR3: CASSQAGSWETQYF
J: TRBJ2-5
D: TRBD2
size: NA
V: TRBV5-4

DNA: TGTGCCAGCAGCTTGACTAGCGGAGGCACAGATACGCAGTATTTT
CDR3: CASSLTSGGTDTQYF
J: TRBJ2-3
D: TRBD2
size: NA
V: TRBV7-3

DNA: TGTGCCACTACTCTAGAGACGGCTGGCACTGAAGCTTTCTTT
CDR3: CATTLETAGTEAFF
J: TRBJ1-1
D: NA
size: NA
V: TRBV2

DNA: TGTGCCAGCAGCAGGGCTAGCGGGGGGGCCAGCGATACGCAGTATTTT
CDR3: CASSRASGGASDTQYF
J: TRBJ2-3
D: TRBD2
size: NA
V: TRBV7-6

DNA: TGCGCCAGCAGCCCGCCTGACAGGGGGCAAGACACCGGGGAGCTGTTTTTT
CDR3: CASSPPDRGQDTGELFF
J: TRBJ2-2
D: TRBD1
size: NA
V: TRBV5-1

DNA: TGTGCCAGTAGCCTAAAACAGACTAGCTGGGCTCCCAATGAGCAGTTCTTC
CDR3: CASSLKQTSWAPNEQFF
J: TRBJ2-1
D: TRBD2
size: NA
V: TRBV19

DNA: TGTGCCAGCAGCTTGGGCTCACAAGTGGGCAATGAGCAGTTCTTC
CDR3: CASSLGSQVGNEQFF
J: TRBJ2-1
D: NA
size: NA
V: TRBV7-7

DNA: TGTGCCAGCAGCTTGACAGGGGAGACTGAAGCTTTCTTT
CDR3: CASSLTGETEAFF
J: TRBJ1-1
D: TRBD1
size: NA
V: TRBV7-8

DNA: TGTGCCAGCAGCCCTATTCGAAGGACAGGGTCGGTCGTGTCTGCTTTCTTT
CDR3: CASSPIRRTGSVVSAFF
J: TRBJ1-1
D: TRBD1
size: NA
V: TRBV14

DNA: TGTGCCAGCAGTGAAACGGTCAGGCAGCCCCAGCATTTT
CDR3: CASSETVRQPQHF
J: TRBJ1-5
D: NA
size: NA
V: TRBV6-1

DNA: TGTGCCTGGAGTCGGACAGTTACTAATGAAAAACTGTTTTTT
CDR3: CAWSRTVTNEKLFF
J: TRBJ1-4
D: NA
size: NA
V: TRBV30

DNA: TGTGCCAGCAGCTTAGCGGGGCAACAAGAGACCCAGTACTTC
CDR3: CASSLAGQQETQYF
J: TRBJ2-5
D: NA
size: NA
V: TRBV7-6

DNA: TGTGCCAGCAGCTTAGGACAGGGCTTCGGTTCACCCCTCCACTTT
CDR3: CASSLGQGFGSPLHF
J: TRBJ1-6
D: TRBD1
size: NA
V: TRBV7-9